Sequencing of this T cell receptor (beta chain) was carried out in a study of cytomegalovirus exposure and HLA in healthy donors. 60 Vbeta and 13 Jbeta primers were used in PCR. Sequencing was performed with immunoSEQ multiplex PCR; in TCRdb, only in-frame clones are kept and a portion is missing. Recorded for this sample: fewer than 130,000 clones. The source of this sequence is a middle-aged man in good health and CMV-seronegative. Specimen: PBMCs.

The CDR3 spells CASSLDRVEAFF. CDR3 nucleotide sequence: TGTGCCAGCAGCTTGGACAGGGTCGAAGCTTTCTTT. The chain is built from TRBV5-4 and TRBJ1-1, with D possibly matching TRBD1 (6 bases). Germline CDR1 SGHNT, CDR2 YYREEE (reference sequence). The CDR3 extends over 12 amino acids. Trimming took 0 bases from V and 8 from J, leaving 8 bases between them.